The clone carrying this T cell receptor (beta chain) was picked up many times. Germline assignment: CDR1 MNHEY and CDR2 SVGEGT. Trimming took off 6 bases at V and 5 bases at J, with 17 bases between the two ends. The CDR3 length is 15 residues. These data originate in a study of metastatic and nonmetastatic thyroid tumors. Source study methods: Built for papillary thyroid cancer, a distant-metastasis classifier drew on CDR3 differences across clinicopathological groups. TCRdb re-called clones from the PCR reads using MiXCR. None of the V and J calls come from the authors' own analysis; TCRdb made them. The sample consists of 15,000 or so clones, under 15% of them appearing once. Each patient came to thyroid surgery without any prior treatment (of any kind).

The sequence was obtained from a female donor with papillary thyroid cancer or a benign thyroid nodule (not recorded which). Some clones in this sample may be carry-over from other donors' samples. The sequenced sample was tumor tissue. The chain recombines TRBV6-2 or TRBV6-3 with TRBJ1-5; D may be TRBD1 (6 bases). The chain's CDR3 is CASRAGPDRYQPQHF. CDR3 sequence (DNA): TGTGCCAGCAGAGCGGGGCCGGACAGATATCAGCCCCAGCATTTT.